Described below is a single TCR beta chain sequence and its context. This entry belongs to a study of cytomegalovirus exposure and HLA in healthy donors. The PCR contained 60 Vbeta and 13 Jbeta primers. Sequenced by immunoSEQ multiplex PCR; TCRdb stores in-frame clones only, minus some. The sample table includes around 52,000 clones. This CDR3 has 14 residues. Trimming cost V 1 base and J 6 bases; bases outside gene matches: 1. CDR1 LNHNV and CDR2 YYDKDF come from the germline V gene (reference sequence). Sequences were obtained from PBMCs. The J gene is TRBJ1-2, the V gene TRBV15; 11 nucleotides match TRBD1. The TCR sequence derives from a man aged 40-55 years in good health and CMV-seropositive. The CDR3 here is CATSRVGQGDGYTF. CDR3 DNA sequence: TGTGCCACCAGCAGAGTGGGACAGGGGGATGGCTACACCTTC. Full variable domain (missing parts from reference TRBV15 and TRBJ1-2): DAMVIQNPRYQVTQFGKPVTLSCSQTLNHNVMYWYQQKSSQAPKLLFHYYDKDFNNEADTPDNFQSRRPNTSFCFLDIRSPGLGDTAMYLCATSRVGQGDGYTFGSGTRLTVV.